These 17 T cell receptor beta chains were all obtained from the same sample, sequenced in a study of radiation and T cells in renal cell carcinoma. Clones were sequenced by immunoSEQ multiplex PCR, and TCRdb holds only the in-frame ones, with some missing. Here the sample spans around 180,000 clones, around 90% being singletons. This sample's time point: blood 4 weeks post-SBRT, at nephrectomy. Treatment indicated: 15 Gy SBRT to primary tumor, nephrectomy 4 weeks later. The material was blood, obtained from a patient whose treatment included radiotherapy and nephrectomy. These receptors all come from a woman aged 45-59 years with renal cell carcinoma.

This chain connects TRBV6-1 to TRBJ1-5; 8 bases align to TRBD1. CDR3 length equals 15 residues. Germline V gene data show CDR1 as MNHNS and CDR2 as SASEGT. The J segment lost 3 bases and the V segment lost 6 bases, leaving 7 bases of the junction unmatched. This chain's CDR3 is CASRIDRGVNQPQHF. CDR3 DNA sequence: TGTGCCAGCAGGATCGACAGGGGCGTCAATCAGCCCCAGCATTTT.

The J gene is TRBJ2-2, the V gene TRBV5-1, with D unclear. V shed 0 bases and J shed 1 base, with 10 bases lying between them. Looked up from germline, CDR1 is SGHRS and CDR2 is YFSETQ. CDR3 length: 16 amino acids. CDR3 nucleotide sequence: TGCGCCAGCAGCTTGGAGGTGATCCGGAACACCGGGGAGCTGTTTTTT. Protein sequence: CASSLEVIRNTGELFF. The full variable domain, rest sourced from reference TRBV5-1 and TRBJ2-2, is KAGVTQTPRYLIKTRGQQVTLSCSPISGHRSVSWYQQTPGQGLQFLFEYFSETQRNKGNFPGRFSGRQFSNSRSEMNVSTLELGDSALYLCASSLEVIRNTGELFFGEGSRLTVL.

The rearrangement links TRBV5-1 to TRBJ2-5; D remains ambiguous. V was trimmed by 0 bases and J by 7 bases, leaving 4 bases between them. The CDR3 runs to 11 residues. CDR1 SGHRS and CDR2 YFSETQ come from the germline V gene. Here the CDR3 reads CASSLEATQYF. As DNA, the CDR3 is TGCGCCAGCAGCTTGGAGGCGACCCAGTACTTC.

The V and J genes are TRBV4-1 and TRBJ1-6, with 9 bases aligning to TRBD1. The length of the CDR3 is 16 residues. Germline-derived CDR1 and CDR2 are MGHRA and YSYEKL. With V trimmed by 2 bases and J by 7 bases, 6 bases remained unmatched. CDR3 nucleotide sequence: TGCGCCAGCAGCCAATGGGACAGGGAGACAAATTCACCCCTCCACTTT. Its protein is CASSQWDRETNSPLHF.

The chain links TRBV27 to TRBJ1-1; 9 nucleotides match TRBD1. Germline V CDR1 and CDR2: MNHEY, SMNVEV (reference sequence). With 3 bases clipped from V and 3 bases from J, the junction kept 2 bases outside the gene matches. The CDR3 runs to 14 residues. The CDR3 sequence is CASSLGQGYTEAFF. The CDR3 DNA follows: TGTGCCAGCAGTTTGGGACAGGGTTACACTGAAGCTTTCTTT.

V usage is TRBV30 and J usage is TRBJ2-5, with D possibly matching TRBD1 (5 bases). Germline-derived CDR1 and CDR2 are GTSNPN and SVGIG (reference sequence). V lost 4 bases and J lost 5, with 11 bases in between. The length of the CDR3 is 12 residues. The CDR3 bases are TGTGCCTGGAAAGGGGTAGTTGAGACCCAGTACTTC. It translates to CAWKGVVETQYF.

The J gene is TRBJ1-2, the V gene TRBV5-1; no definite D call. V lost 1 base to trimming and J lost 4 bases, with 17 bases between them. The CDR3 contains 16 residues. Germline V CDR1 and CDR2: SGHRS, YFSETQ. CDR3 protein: CASSLTGFRVAYGYTF. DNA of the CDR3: TGCGCCAGCAGCTTGACGGGATTTCGGGTGGCCTATGGCTACACCTTC.

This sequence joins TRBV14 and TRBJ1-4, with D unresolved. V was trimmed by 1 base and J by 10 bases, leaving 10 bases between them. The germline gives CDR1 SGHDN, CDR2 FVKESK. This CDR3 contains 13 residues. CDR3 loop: CASSQGKGGKLFF. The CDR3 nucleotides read TGTGCCAGCAGCCAAGGCAAGGGAGGAAAACTGTTTTTT. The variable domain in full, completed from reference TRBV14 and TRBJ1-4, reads EAGVTQFPSHSVIEKGQTVTLRCDPISGHDNLYWYRRVMGKEIKFLLHFVKESKQDESGMPNNRFLAERTGGTYSTLKVQPAELEDSGVYFCASSQGKGGKLFFGSGTQLSVL.

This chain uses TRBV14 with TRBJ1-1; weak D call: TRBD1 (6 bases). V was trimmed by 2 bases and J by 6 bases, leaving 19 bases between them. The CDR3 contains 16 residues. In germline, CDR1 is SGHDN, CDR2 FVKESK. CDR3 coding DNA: TGTGCCAGCAGCCAAACCGATAGGGGGGCGCAGGCTGAAGCTTTCTTT. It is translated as CASSQTDRGAQAEAFF.

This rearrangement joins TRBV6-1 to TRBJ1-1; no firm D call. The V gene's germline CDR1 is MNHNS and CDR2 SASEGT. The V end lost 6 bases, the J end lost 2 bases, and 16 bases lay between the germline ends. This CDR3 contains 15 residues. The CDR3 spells CASSPFAGSNTEAFF. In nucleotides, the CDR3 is TGTGCCAGCAGCCCTTTTGCCGGGAGTAACACTGAAGCTTTCTTT.

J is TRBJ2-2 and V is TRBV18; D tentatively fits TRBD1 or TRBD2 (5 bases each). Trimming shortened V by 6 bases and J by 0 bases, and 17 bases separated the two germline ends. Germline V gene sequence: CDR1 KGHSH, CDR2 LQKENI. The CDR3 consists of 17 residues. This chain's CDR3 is CASSVGTAHSNTGELFF. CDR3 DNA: TGTGCCAGCTCGGTCGGGACCGCGCACTCGAACACCGGGGAGCTGTTTTTT.

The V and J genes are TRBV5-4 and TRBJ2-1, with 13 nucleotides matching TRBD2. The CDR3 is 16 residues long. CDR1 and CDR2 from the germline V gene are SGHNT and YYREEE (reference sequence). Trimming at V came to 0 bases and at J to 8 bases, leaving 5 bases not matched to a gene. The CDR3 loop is CASSLARLAGGDEQFF. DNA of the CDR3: TGTGCCAGCAGCTTGGCCCGACTAGCGGGGGGCGATGAGCAGTTCTTC.

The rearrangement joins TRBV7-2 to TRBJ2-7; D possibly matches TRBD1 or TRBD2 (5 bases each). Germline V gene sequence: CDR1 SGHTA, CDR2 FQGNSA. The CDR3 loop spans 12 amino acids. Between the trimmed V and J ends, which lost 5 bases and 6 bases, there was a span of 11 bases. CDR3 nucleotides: TGTGCCAGCAGCAGGGACCGTTCCGAGCAGTACTTC. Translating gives CASSRDRSEQYF.

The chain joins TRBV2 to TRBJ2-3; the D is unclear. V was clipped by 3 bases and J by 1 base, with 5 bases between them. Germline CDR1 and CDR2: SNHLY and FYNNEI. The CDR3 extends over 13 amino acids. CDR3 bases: TGTGCCAGCAGTGAGGGCCGCACAGATACGCAGTATTTT. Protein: CASSEGRTDTQYF.

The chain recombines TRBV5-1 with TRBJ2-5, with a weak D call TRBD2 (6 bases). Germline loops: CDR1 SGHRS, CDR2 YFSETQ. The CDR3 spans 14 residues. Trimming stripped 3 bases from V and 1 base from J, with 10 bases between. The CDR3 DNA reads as TGCGCCAGCAGCTCCGGGAGCAGCCAAGAGACCCAGTACTTC. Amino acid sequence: CASSSGSSQETQYF.

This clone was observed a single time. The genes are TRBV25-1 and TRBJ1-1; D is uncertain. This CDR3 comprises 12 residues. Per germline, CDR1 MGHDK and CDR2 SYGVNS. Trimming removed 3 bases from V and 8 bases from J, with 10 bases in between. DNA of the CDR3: TGTGCCAGCAGTGATGAGATCAGGGAAGCTTTCTTT. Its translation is CASSDEIREAFF.

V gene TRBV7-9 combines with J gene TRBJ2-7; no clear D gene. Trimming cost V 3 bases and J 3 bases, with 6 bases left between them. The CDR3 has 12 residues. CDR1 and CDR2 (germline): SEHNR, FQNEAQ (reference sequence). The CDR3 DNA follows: TGTGCCAGCAGCTTTACTAACTACGAGCAGTACTTC. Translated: CASSFTNYEQYF.